The rows below give T cell receptor beta chains drawn from one sample of a study of T cells in Graves' hyperthyroidism and ophthalmopathy. TCRdb redid the calling of the multiplex PCR reads with MiXCR, one entry per CDR3 protein. The sample records about 840,000 distinct CDR3 sequences, over 35% being singletons. Sample: blood. These receptors were collected from a man between 18 and 29 years old with Graves' hyperthyroidism. Both conserved end residues are part of each CDR3. Fields, in order: D gene, J gene, V gene, clone size, CDR3 protein, CDR3 DNA. The D gene is left open where the match is weak. The size field is filled for only some rows; it gives once, few, many or a size class.

>.|TRBJ1-6|TRBV2|.
CASPYEGQDNSPLHF
TGTGCCAGCCCCTACGAGGGGCAAGATAATTCACCCCTCCACTTT
>TRBD1|TRBJ1-5|TRBV7-9|many
CASSVGQGDNQPQHF
TGTGCCAGCAGCGTCGGACAGGGTGACAATCAGCCCCAGCATTTT
>.|TRBJ1-1|TRBV20-1|.
CSARRGDLHTEAFF
TGCAGTGCTAGACGTGGGGACCTGCACACTGAAGCTTTCTTT
>.|TRBJ1-2|TRBV11-2|few
CASSATGGDGYTF
TGTGCCAGCAGCGCTACGGGAGGGGATGGCTACACCTTC
>TRBD1|TRBJ1-5|TRBV10-3|few
CATGTGGDNQPQHF
TGTGCCACCGGGACAGGGGGGGACAATCAGCCCCAGCATTTT
>.|TRBJ1-3|TRBV7-2|many
CASSESSGNTIYF
TGTGCCAGCAGTGAGAGCTCTGGAAACACCATATATTTT
>TRBD1|TRBJ1-5|TRBV7-9|once
CASSRRTGAEYSNQPQHF
TGTGCCAGCAGCCGCCGGACAGGGGCCGAATATAGCAATCAGCCCCAGCATTTT
>.|TRBJ2-5|TRBV5-6|many
CASSQQDLTETQYF
TGTGCCAGCAGCCAGCAGGACCTGACGGAGACCCAGTACTTC
>.|TRBJ2-7|TRBV24-1|.
CATSGRRGIYEQYF
TGTGCCACCAGTGGTCGCCGGGGCATCTACGAGCAGTACTTC
>.|TRBJ1-1|TRBV20-1|many
CSARDAGNTEAFF
TGCAGTGCTAGAGATGCCGGGAACACTGAAGCTTTCTTT
>TRBD1|TRBJ1-1|TRBV5-1|.
CASSSGQGSWEAFF
TGTGCCAGCAGCTCGGGACAGGGCTCCTGGGAAGCTTTCTTT
>.|TRBJ1-4|TRBV11-2|many
CASSFGSEKLFF
TGTGCCAGCAGCTTTGGTAGTGAAAAACTGTTTTTT
>.|TRBJ1-5|TRBV15|.
CATSRVRQPQHF
TGTGCCACCAGCAGGGTACGACAGCCCCAGCATTTT
>.|TRBJ1-2|TRBV13|many
CASSLMTDNYGYTF
TGTGCCAGCAGCTTAATGACCGATAACTATGGCTACACCTTC
>TRBD2|TRBJ2-7|TRBV2|once
CASSPTGGYSYEQYF
TGTGCCAGCAGTCCCACGGGGGGTTACTCCTACGAGCAGTACTTC
>TRBD1|TRBJ2-7|TRBV20-1|.
CSANAPRDSPYEQYF
TGCAGTGCTAATGCCCCAAGGGACAGCCCCTACGAGCAGTACTTC
>TRBD1|TRBJ1-2|TRBV29-1|many
CSAGTDYGYTF
TGCAGCGCCGGGACAGACTATGGCTACACCTTC
>.|TRBJ1-1|TRBV5-1|many
CASSFQGVVTEAFF
TGCGCCAGCAGCTTTCAGGGAGTGGTCACTGAAGCTTTCTTT
>.|TRBJ2-2|TRBV24-1|.
CATSDTTSTGELFF
TGTGCCACCAGTGATACCACAAGCACCGGGGAGCTGTTTTTT
>TRBD1|TRBJ2-7|TRBV12-3/TRBV12-4|.
CASKSPRQGDEQYF
TGTGCCAGCAAGTCCCCCCGACAGGGTGACGAGCAGTACTTC
>.|TRBJ1-1|TRBV19|.
CASSTAGLAFF
TGTGCCAGTAGCACGGCGGGGTTAGCTTTCTTT
>TRBD1|TRBJ1-1|TRBV12-3/TRBV12-4|.
CASTHGRGRTEAFF
TGTGCCAGCACCCATGGTAGGGGGCGGACTGAAGCTTTCTTT
>TRBD1|TRBJ1-1|TRBV20-1|few
CSAFRGGTEAFF
TGCAGTGCTTTCAGGGGGGGCACTGAAGCTTTCTTT
>TRBD1|TRBJ1-6|TRBV25-1|many
CASGRQGVNSPLHF
TGTGCCAGCGGCCGACAGGGGGTCAATTCACCCCTCCACTTT
>.|TRBJ1-1|TRBV9|.
CASSPMGGNTEAFF
TGTGCCAGCAGCCCCATGGGGGGGAACACTGAAGCTTTCTTT
>.|TRBJ2-7|TRBV20-1|few
CSAKGLISYEQYF
TGCAGTGCTAAAGGACTGATATCCTACGAGCAGTACTTC
>TRBD1|TRBJ1-5|TRBV5-6|few
CASSSGTGRYQPQHF
TGTGCCAGCAGCTCCGGGACAGGGCGGTATCAGCCCCAGCATTTT
>.|TRBJ1-2|TRBV19|.
CASATGRRYGYTF
TGTGCCAGTGCAACAGGGAGGCGCTATGGCTACACCTTC
>TRBD1|TRBJ2-5|TRBV29-1|.
CSVVAGGQETQYF
TGCAGCGTTGTGGCAGGGGGCCAAGAGACCCAGTACTTC
>.|TRBJ1-4|TRBV4-1|few
CASSQERATNEKLFF
TGCGCCAGCAGCCAAGAGCGAGCAACTAATGAAAAACTGTTTTTT
>.|TRBJ1-6|TRBV20-1|.
CSALDTTYNSPLHF
TGCAGTGCCCTGGACACTACCTATAATTCACCCCTCCACTTT
>TRBD1|TRBJ1-4|TRBV12-3/TRBV12-4|few
CASSLRDSRDEKLFF
TGTGCCAGCAGCCTTAGGGACAGCCGAGATGAAAAACTGTTTTTT
>TRBD1|TRBJ1-5|TRBV12-3/TRBV12-4|few
CASSLFGQGDQPQHF
TGTGCCAGCAGCCTATTCGGACAGGGCGATCAGCCCCAGCATTTT
>TRBD1|TRBJ1-1|TRBV10-3|.
CAISPRQGVNTEAFF
TGTGCCATCAGTCCCCGACAGGGCGTGAACACTGAAGCTTTCTTT
>.|TRBJ2-2|TRBV20-1|.
CSASPTLGAGELFF
TGCAGTGCCAGCCCTACCTTGGGGGCCGGGGAGCTGTTTTTT
>.|TRBJ2-7|TRBV2|.
CASRTPDRQYGQYF
TGTGCCAGCAGGACCCCCGACAGGCAATACGGGCAGTACTTC
>TRBD1|TRBJ1-2|TRBV29-1|many
CSVDRGSNYGYTF
TGCAGCGTCGACAGGGGTAGTAACTATGGCTACACCTTC
>.|TRBJ2-7|TRBV12-5|few
CASGSYMEQYF
TGTGCTAGTGGTTCCTACATGGAGCAGTACTTC
>.|TRBJ2-5|TRBV4-1|.
CASSHGTFRETQYF
TGCGCCAGCAGCCACGGGACATTCAGAGAGACCCAGTACTTC
>TRBD1|TRBJ1-3|TRBV2|.
CASRGTGGQNTIYF
TGTGCCAGCAGAGGGACAGGGGGACAAAACACCATATATTTT
>.|TRBJ2-7|TRBV6-5|.
CASRQSEQYF
TGTGCCAGCAGGCAGAGCGAGCAGTACTTC